The 10 T cell receptor beta chains listed next were all sequenced from one sample in a study of T cells in Graves' hyperthyroidism and ophthalmopathy (dated 2019 in TCRdb). The library relied on multiplex PCR. Sequencing was performed on an Illumina HiSeq 2000. Amplification of TCR beta CDR3 regions was carried out from RNA transcripts. For the first round of RT-PCR on the TCR CDR3, the HTBI primer set was used together with the Qiagen OneStep RT-PCR kit. The public reads were reprocessed in TCRdb via fastp at Q25 and MiXCR, keeping in-frame beta chains. Entries that share a CDR3 protein sequence are merged under the most common genes and DNA. The sample data list fewer than 700,000 distinct CDR3 sequences, and around 15% of these were observed just once. 3.5% to 4% of the sample comes from the top ten. Sequenced material: blood. These receptors all come from a woman aged 25 to 39 with Graves' hyperthyroidism.

This clonotype was detected many times. The CDR3 reads CAWSVRSGMDSPLHF. CDR3 DNA: TGTGCCTGGAGTGTACGCTCCGGTATGGATTCACCCCTCCACTTT. The chain joins TRBV30 to TRBJ1-6; D is unclear. CDR3 length: 15 amino acids. Germline-derived CDR1 and CDR2 are GTSNPN and SVGIG (reference sequence). V lost 0 bases to trimming and J lost 8 bases, with 14 bases between them.

Regarding this clonotype: The junction does not match germline at one end; this may be a read error. The J gene is TRBJ2-1, the V gene TRBV7-4; TRBD2 aligns across 10 bases. This CDR3 is built from 15 residues. Germline V CDR1 and CDR2: SGHVT, SQSDAQ. CDR3 coding DNA: TGCGCCAGCAGCCAATTAGCGGGAGGATACAATGAGCAGTTCTTC. It yields the protein CASSQLAGGYNEQFF.

The chain carries TRBV9 and TRBJ1-2; the match to TRBD1 covers 12 bases. Trimming cost V 3 bases and J 4 bases; bases outside gene matches: 10. This CDR3 spans 17 amino acids. CDR1 is SGDLS, CDR2 YYNGEE, per germline. The CDR3 reads CASSAGTGGQMTYGYTF. The CDR3 nucleotides read TGTGCCAGCAGCGCTGGGACAGGGGGCCAGATGACCTATGGCTACACCTTC.

This clonotype was observed a few times. The chain combines TRBV20-1 with TRBJ2-5; 16 bases match TRBD2. This CDR3 comprises 17 residues. The V and J ends lost 4 bases and 5 bases, in that order; junction bases with no gene match: 10. Germline V gives CDR1 DFQATT, CDR2 SNEGSKA (reference sequence). CDR3: CSATAGLAGGSGETQYF. Here the CDR3 DNA reads TGCAGTGCTACGGCGGGACTAGCGGGAGGGTCGGGCGAGACCCAGTACTTC.

This clonotype was counted at least ten times. The rearrangement uses TRBV18 and TRBJ2-3, with TRBD2 identical over 9 bases. After removal of 4 bases from V and 3 bases from J, the junction contained 8 bases not matched to a gene. CDR3 length equals 16 residues. CDR1 is KGHSH, CDR2 LQKENI, per germline. DNA of the CDR3: TGTGCCAGCTCACTCCCGGGACTAGCTTCGACAGATACGCAGTATTTT. This gives the protein CASSLPGLASTDTQYF.

Worth noting for this clonotype: This sequence is one base from a far larger clone and is likely a read error. The CDR3 loop is CASSPRNTEELFF. DNA for the CDR3: TGTGCCAGCTCACCACGCAACACCGAGGAGCTGTTTTTT. The chain combines TRBV18 with TRBJ2-2; D not resolved. CDR3 size: 13 residues. Germline V gives CDR1 KGHSH, CDR2 LQKENI.

This clonotype has only a few counts. This sequence joins TRBV18 and TRBJ2-3; 9 positions match TRBD2. V dropped 1 base and J dropped 0; count of bases not matched to a gene: 2. The CDR3 consists of 16 residues. Looked up from germline, CDR1 is KGHSH and CDR2 is LQKENI. CDR3 region: CASSPRGTSSTDTQYF. CDR3 nucleotide sequence: TGTGCCAGCTCACCACGCGGGACTAGCAGCACAGATACGCAGTATTTT.

This clonotype occurred many times. This chain uses TRBV11-2 with TRBJ2-7, with unresolved D. This CDR3 has 13 residues. Trimming removed 2 bases from V and 3 bases from J, with 8 bases in between. Germline CDR1 is SGHAT and CDR2 is FQNNGV. In DNA, the CDR3 is TGTGCCAGCAGCTTACCAGGTGTCTACGAGCAGTACTTC. This codes for CASSLPGVYEQYF. Looking up the rest from reference TRBV11-2 and TRBJ2-7 gives the full variable domain: EAGVAQSPRYKIIEKRQSVAFWCNPISGHATLYWYQQILGQGPKLLIQFQNNGVVDDSQLPKDRFSAERLKGVDSTLKIQPAKLEDSAVYLCASSLPGVYEQYFGPGTRLTVT.

V is TRBV24-1 and J is TRBJ2-1, with D unresolved. The CDR3 is 15 amino acids. Germline lookup yields CDR1 KGHDR and CDR2 SFDVKD. V shed 0 bases and J shed 5 bases, with 10 bases lying between them. CDR3 DNA: TGTGCCACCAGTGATTTGCCTGGGTCCCACAATGAGCAGTTCTTC. Encoded protein: CATSDLPGSHNEQFF.

This clonotype was observed at least ten times. The CDR3 loop is CAWSSHNEQFF. CDR3 DNA sequence: TGTGCCTGGAGCTCACACAATGAGCAGTTCTTC. This sequence joins TRBV30 and TRBJ2-1, with D uncertain. The germline CDR1 and CDR2 sequences are GTSNPN and SVGIG (reference sequence). The CDR3 spans 11 residues. The germline V and J ends were trimmed by 3 bases and 5 bases, with 5 bases remaining between them.